This T cell receptor (beta chain) originates from a study of regulatory T cells in long-lasting Graves disease. Assembly of TCR beta libraries relied on iRepertoire HTBI primers together with Arm-PCR of CDR3 regions. TCRdb itself ran the multiplex PCR reads through MiXCR, one entry per CDR3 protein. This sample has about 530,000 distinct CDR3 sequences, with about 16% found just once. The CDR3 has 16 amino acids. Germline CDR1 and CDR2: SGHTA and FQGNSA. After removal of 1 base from V and 5 bases from J, the junction contained 8 bases not matched to a gene. Specified time point: newly diagnosed GD, antithyroid drugs for less than 3 months. The TCR library was made from RNA that had been extracted from PBMCs in TRIzol. An endocrinology department located in Xi'an, China, was where the patients came from. This sample also appeared in a second study, on T cells in Graves' hyperthyroidism and ophthalmopathy.

J is TRBJ1-5 and V is TRBV7-2; 7 bases match TRBD1. The clonotype was recovered from a middle-aged woman with Graves disease. Sequencing used peripheral blood mononuclear cells (PBMCs), obtained at new diagnosis, from a patient treated with antithyroid drugs. The CDR3 spells CASSLGFRDSDQPQHF. DNA of the CDR3: TGTGCCAGCAGCTTAGGGTTCCGGGACAGTGATCAGCCCCAGCATTTT.